This T cell receptor beta chain stems from a study of blood T cell repertoires in COVID-19. Study context: Some COVID-19 samples were acute and others convalescent; all came from the United States, Italy and Spain. In each case, the material was cDNA or gDNA derived from T cells, B-cell-depleted T cells, or PBMCs.

Germline lookup yields CDR1 MNHEY and CDR2 SVGAGI. CDR3 length: 15 amino acids. The V end was cut by 2 bases, the J end by 3 bases, with 10 bases between. Per the authors' pipeline: Counts of nucleated cells, estimated from reference gene primer amplification, were obtained. Clones were sequenced by immunoSEQ multiplex PCR, and TCRdb holds only the in-frame ones, with some missing. D and trimming were read from the DNA, whereas the V and J calls and clone size are those reported in that table. This sample yields 150,000 or so clones, of which 70% to 80% are seen a single time; 3.5% to 5% belongs to the top ten.

The chain joins TRBV6-5 to TRBJ1-4, with D maybe TRBD1 (6 bases). Sample: peripheral blood. This clonotype originated in an elderly woman with active or convalescent COVID-19. Here the CDR3 reads CASSYRGLSNEKLFF. DNA for the CDR3: TGTGCCAGCAGTTACAGGGGGTTGTCTAATGAAAAACTGTTTTTT.